This T cell receptor beta chain was captured by sequencing in a study of blood T cells in healthy people across ages. A J-beta primer mix and a sample-barcoded 5' primer were used in a second PCR of roughly 7 to 12 cycles. TCRdb independently ran MiXCR on the 5' RACE reads; one entry per CDR3 protein. Of about 1.5 million distinct CDR3 sequences in the sample, less than 45% were seen once. From germline, CDR1 is DFQATT and CDR2 SNEGSKA (reference sequence). Between the trimmed V and J ends, which lost 0 bases and 1 base, there was a span of 19 bases. This CDR3 has 18 residues. V is TRBV20-1 and J is TRBJ2-4; D is tentatively TRBD1 or TRBD2 (5 bases each). Sequencing used blood. The source is a woman aged 18-29 years in good health. The chain's CDR3 is CSAREPGRPLGAKNIQYF. The CDR3, as DNA: TGCAGTGCTAGAGAGCCGGGACGTCCCCTTGGTGCCAAAAACATTCAGTACTTC.